A single sample gave rise to the 7 T cell receptor beta chains below, sequenced in a study of blood T cell repertoires in COVID-19. Clones were read by immunoSEQ multiplex PCR, and TCRdb kept only the in-frame ones, dropping some. The sample consists of about 480,000 clones, roughly 89% of them appearing once. Sequencing was performed on peripheral blood. These receptor sequences come from a man younger than 30 with COVID-19, enrolled during active disease.

This sequence joins TRBV5-5 and TRBJ1-1; tentative D call: TRBD1 (5 bases). V was pared by 4 bases and J by 6 bases, with 16 bases between. Germline V gene lookup returns CDR1 SGHKS and CDR2 YYEKEE (reference sequence). The CDR3 has 14 amino acids. The chain's CDR3 is CASSPWGEDAEAFF. The CDR3 DNA follows: TGTGCCAGCAGCCCTTGGGGGGAGGACGCTGAAGCTTTCTTT.

This rearrangement joins TRBV19 to TRBJ2-3; D possibly corresponds to TRBD1 (7 bases). Trimming left V 5 bases short and J 4 bases short, with 16 bases between. CDR1 and CDR2 (germline): LNHDA, SQIVND (reference sequence). The CDR3 spans 15 residues. This CDR3 is CASSSDREVADTQYF. For the CDR3, the DNA is TGTGCCAGTAGTTCAGACAGGGAGGTCGCAGATACGCAGTATTTT.

The table lists this clone with a count of one. V is TRBV27 and J is TRBJ1-6; 9 bases agree with TRBD1. CDR3 length equals 16 residues. The V gene end was trimmed by 4 bases and the J gene end by 6 bases; junction bases not matched to a gene: 7. Germline-derived CDR1 and CDR2 are MNHEY and SMNVEV (reference sequence). CDR3 sequence (DNA): TGTGCCAGCAGTTGGAGTGGACAGGGGCTTAATTCACCCCTCCACTTT. Encoded protein: CASSWSGQGLNSPLHF.

Only one count was recorded for this clone. This chain's CDR3 is CASSPDRGLETQYF. Here the CDR3 DNA reads TGTGCCAGCTCACCCGACAGGGGGCTTGAGACCCAGTACTTC. The gene calls are TRBV18 and TRBJ2-5; TRBD1 matches 10 bases. V was clipped by 3 bases and J by 5 bases; unmatched bases: 3. Germline lookup yields CDR1 KGHSH and CDR2 LQKENI. The CDR3 totals 14 residues.

This chain connects TRBV5-1 to TRBJ2-5; TRBD2 aligns across 10 bases. In germline, CDR1 is SGHRS, CDR2 YFSETQ. The CDR3 length is 18 residues. Germline trimming cut 6 bases from V and 2 bases from J; bases unmatched to any gene: 16. CDR3 DNA: TGCGCCAGCACCGAGAGGGCTAGCGGGAGCAGGTGGCAAGAGACCCAGTACTTC. Translated: CASTERASGSRWQETQYF.

This sequence joins TRBV5-1 and TRBJ2-3, with D maybe TRBD1 (5 bases). CDR1 SGHRS and CDR2 YFSETQ come from the germline V gene. V gave up 2 bases and J gave up 0 bases, with 10 bases separating them. The CDR3 extends over 15 amino acids. Here the CDR3 reads CASSLDRPSTDTQYF. As DNA, the CDR3 is TGCGCCAGCAGCTTAGACAGACCTAGCACAGATACGCAGTATTTT.

This clone was recorded only once. The chain combines TRBV2 with TRBJ2-7; 7 bases are shared with TRBD1. After removal of 5 bases from V and 3 bases from J, the junction contained 4 bases not matched to a gene. This CDR3 has 13 amino acids. CDR1 is SNHLY and CDR2 is FYNNEI in the germline V gene. CDR3 bases: TGTGCCAGCAGTCGCCGGGACAGCTACGAGCAGTACTTC. Protein product: CASSRRDSYEQYF.